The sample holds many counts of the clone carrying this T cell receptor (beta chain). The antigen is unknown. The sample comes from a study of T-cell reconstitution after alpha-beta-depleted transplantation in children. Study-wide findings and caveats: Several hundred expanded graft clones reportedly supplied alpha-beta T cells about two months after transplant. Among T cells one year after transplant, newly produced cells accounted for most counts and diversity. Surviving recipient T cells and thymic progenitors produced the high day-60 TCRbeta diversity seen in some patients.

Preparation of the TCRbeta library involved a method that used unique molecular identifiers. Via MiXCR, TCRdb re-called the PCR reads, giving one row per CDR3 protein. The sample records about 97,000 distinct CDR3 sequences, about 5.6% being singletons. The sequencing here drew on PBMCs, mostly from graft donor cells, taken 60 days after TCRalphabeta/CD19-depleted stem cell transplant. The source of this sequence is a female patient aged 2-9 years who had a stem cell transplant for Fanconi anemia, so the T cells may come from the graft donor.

CDR3 loop: CASSYRTSGGGETQYF. The CDR3 coding sequence is TGTGCCAGCAGCTATCGGACTAGCGGAGGGGGAGAGACCCAGTACTTC. This chain uses TRBV7-9 with TRBJ2-5; 10 nucleotides agree with TRBD2. Germline V gene sequence: CDR1 SEHNR, CDR2 FQNEAQ (reference sequence). The ends lost 4 bases at V and 4 bases at J; junction bases unmatched: 9. The CDR3 is 16 amino acids.